This T cell receptor beta chain was retrieved from a study of blood T cells in healthy people across ages. Study findings and constraints: Investigators viewed diversity estimates from one million T cells as underestimates, the study reported.

Trimming pared 2 bases from V and 6 bases from J, leaving 17 bases between. The CDR3 extends over 16 amino acids. Per germline, CDR1 KGHSH and CDR2 LQKENI. A note on this clonotype: Its antigen is unidentified.

A second PCR of 7 to 11 cycles used a sample-barcoded 5' primer and a J-beta primer mix. Every molecule of cDNA carried a tag from a template-switch adaptor with 12 random nucleotides. CDR3-containing paired-end reads numbering at least 2.5 million came from each sample. MiXCR, applied by TCRdb to the 5' RACE reads, yields one record per CDR3 protein. The data show around 1.5 million distinct CDR3 sequences, about 35% seen once. This receptor was taken from a woman in her thirties in good health. The V call is TRBV18, the J call TRBJ1-5, with D possibly TRBD1 on 5 matching bases. The sample comprised blood. This CDR3 is CASSPSTSTVGQPQHF. The CDR3 DNA reads TGTGCCAGCTCACCAAGTACGTCGACAGTCGGTCAGCCCCAGCATTTT.